This entry lists 24 T cell receptor beta chains sequenced from one sample in a study of glioma-infiltrating T cells after dendritic cell vaccination. Produced via immunoSEQ multiplex PCR; TCRdb's table is partial and in-frame only. Seen here are over 70,000 clones, about 80% observed once, and the top ten hold roughly 2.2%. Specimen: blood, collected before dendritic cell vaccination. These receptors were collected from a human donor with glioblastoma.

J is TRBJ1-1 and V is TRBV6-1; TRBD1 matches 7 bases. Germline V gene lookup returns CDR1 MNHNS and CDR2 SASEGT. This CDR3 spans 15 amino acids. With V trimmed by 5 bases and J by 1 base, 7 bases remained unmatched. CDR3 amino acids: CASSPRQGGNTEAFF. In nucleotides, the CDR3 is TGTGCCAGCAGTCCACGACAGGGTGGGAACACTGAAGCTTTCTTT.

V is TRBV5-1 and J is TRBJ1-1; D gene uncertain. V was clipped by 0 bases and J by 1 base, with 7 bases between them. The CDR3 contains 14 residues. Germline CDR1 SGHRS, CDR2 YFSETQ. Here the CDR3 reads CASSLEPRNTEAFF. CDR3 in DNA: TGCGCCAGCAGCTTGGAGCCGAGGAACACTGAAGCTTTCTTT. Filled out from reference TRBV5-1 and TRBJ1-1, the complete variable domain reads KAGVTQTPRYLIKTRGQQVTLSCSPISGHRSVSWYQQTPGQGLQFLFEYFSETQRNKGNFPGRFSGRQFSNSRSEMNVSTLELGDSALYLCASSLEPRNTEAFFGQGTRLTVV.

V is TRBV7-9 and J is TRBJ1-2; 7 nucleotides align to TRBD1. The CDR3 covers 14 residues. CDR1 is SEHNR, CDR2 FQNEAQ, per germline (reference sequence). J was trimmed by 6 bases and V by 1 base; bases with no gene match: 5. The CDR3 bases are TGTGCCAGCAGCTTAGAGGGGGCGGCGAATGGCTACACCTTC. Translation: CASSLEGAANGYTF. The full variable domain, completed using reference TRBV7-9 and TRBJ1-2, is DTGVSQNPRHKITKRGQNVTFRCDPISEHNRLYWYRQTLGQGPEFLTYFQNEAQLEKSRLLSDRFSAERPKGSFSTLEIQRTEQGDSAMYLCASSLEGAANGYTFGSGTRLTVV.

This clone was counted a single time. The chain uses TRBV7-8 and TRBJ2-7; a possible D gene is TRBD2 (5 bases). Germline CDR1 and CDR2: SGHVS and FQNEAQ. V was cut by 3 bases and J by 2 bases, with 11 bases left in between. This CDR3 region has 14 residues. CDR3 loop: CASSFTRATYEQYF. DNA of the CDR3: TGTGCCAGCAGCTTTACTAGAGCCACCTACGAGCAGTACTTC.

The V gene is TRBV12-5, the J gene TRBJ1-5, with TRBD1 matching 8 bases. V trimming: 1 base; J trimming: 6 bases; junction bases outside the gene matches: 14. The CDR3 totals 18 residues. CDR1 is LGHNT, CDR2 FRNRAP, per germline. The DNA of the CDR3 is TGTGCTAGTGGTTTGGCCTCAGGGGGCAGGGGCCCCGGTCAGCCCCAGCATTTT. Amino acid sequence: CASGLASGGRGPGQPQHF.

The rearrangement links TRBV5-1 to TRBJ2-3; weak D call: TRBD2 (6 bases). The CDR3 sequence is 16 residues long. Trimming removed 0 bases at V and 4 bases at J, with 15 bases between. The germline V gene encodes CDR1 SGHRS and CDR2 YFSETQ. The CDR3 region has the DNA TGCGCCAGCAGCTTGGCCGGGCTAGCGTCTTCAGATACGCAGTATTTT. Amino acids: CASSLAGLASSDTQYF.

V usage is TRBV11-1 and J usage is TRBJ2-7; 7 nucleotides line up with TRBD1. The CDR3 is 13 amino acids. J gave up 4 bases and V 5 bases, and 5 bases lay outside the gene matches. CDR1 SGHAT and CDR2 FQDESV come from the germline V gene (reference sequence). CDR3 nucleotides: TGTGCCAGCAGCCTTGGACAGGAATACGAGCAGTACTTC. Amino acids: CASSLGQEYEQYF.

The chain is built from TRBV30 and TRBJ2-5; D may be TRBD2 (6 bases). V lost 4 bases and J 4 bases, leaving 13 bases between the germline ends. Germline CDR1 reads GTSNPN; CDR2 reads SVGIG (reference sequence). This CDR3 region has 13 residues. The CDR3 DNA reads TGTGCCTGGAACTCGGGAGTAAGAGAGACCCAGTACTTC. This translates into CAWNSGVRETQYF.

The chain couples TRBV7-6 to TRBJ1-2; 8 nucleotides match TRBD1. The V and J ends lost 5 bases and 4 bases, in that order; junction bases with no gene match: 3. Germline-derived CDR1 and CDR2 are SGHVS and FNYEAQ. The CDR3 runs to 13 residues. CDR3 sequence (DNA): TGTGCCAGCAGCCTACAGGGGGTCTATGGCTACACCTTC. This gives the protein CASSLQGVYGYTF. The entire variable domain, with the rest obtained from reference TRBV7-6 and TRBJ1-2, is as follows: GAGVSQSPRYKVTKRGQDVALRCDPISGHVSLYWYRQALGQGPEFLTYFNYEAQQDKSGLPNDRFSAERPEGSISTLTIQRTEQRDSAMYRCASSLQGVYGYTFGSGTRLTVV.

This clone was observed a handful of times. This chain uses TRBV27 with TRBJ1-1; D is possibly TRBD1 (6 bases). Trimming cost V 3 bases and J 0 bases, with 14 bases left between them. This CDR3 spans 16 amino acids. Germline values: CDR1 MNHEY, CDR2 SMNVEV (reference sequence). The CDR3 DNA is TGTGCCAGCAGTTTTAACAGGGTGCCCCTGAACACTGAAGCTTTCTTT. As protein: CASSFNRVPLNTEAFF.

In its sample, this clone was seen a few times. The rearrangement joins TRBV2 to TRBJ1-4; D possibly corresponds to TRBD1 (6 bases). There are 14 residues in the CDR3. Looked up from germline, CDR1 is SNHLY and CDR2 is FYNNEI. The V gene lost 4 bases and the J gene lost 8 bases, with 14 bases spanning the gap. The CDR3 reads CASSVYREGEKLFF. The CDR3 bases are TGTGCCAGCAGTGTATACAGGGAGGGGGAAAAACTGTTTTTT.

V and J are TRBV9 and TRBJ1-3; 8 bases agree with TRBD1. This CDR3 is 13 amino acids long. V shed 4 bases, J shed 6 bases, and the junction held 3 bases outside the gene matches. Germline CDR1 and CDR2: SGDLS and YYNGEE. Here the CDR3 reads CASSLQGENTIYF. DNA of the CDR3: TGTGCCAGCAGCCTACAGGGGGAAAACACCATATATTTT.

J is TRBJ2-1 and V is TRBV5-5, with 7 bases that match TRBD1. There are 13 residues in the CDR3. The junction had 3 bases not matched to a gene; V was cut back by 0 bases and J by 9 bases. The V gene's germline CDR1 is SGHKS and CDR2 YYEKEE (reference sequence). The CDR3 bases are TGTGCCAGCAGCTTGGGGGGGACAGTTGAGCAGTTCTTC. Its translation is CASSLGGTVEQFF.

The rearrangement uses TRBV28 and TRBJ1-1; TRBD1 matches at 9 bases. Trimming took 6 bases from V and 1 from J; bases not matched to a gene: 6. Germline values: CDR1 MDHEN, CDR2 SYDVKM. The CDR3 is 15 amino acids. The CDR3 DNA reads TGTGCCAGCAGGATACAGGGGGCCCAGAACACTGAAGCTTTCTTT. It specifies CASRIQGAQNTEAFF.

The chain is built from TRBV29-1 and TRBJ2-1; tentative D call: TRBD1 (5 bases). This CDR3 spans 14 amino acids. Trimming cost V 7 bases and J 0 bases, with 13 bases left between them. Germline loops: CDR1 SQVTM, CDR2 ANQGSEA. CDR3 DNA sequence: TGCAGCGCAGAGCAGGGTTTCTCCTACAATGAGCAGTTCTTC. Amino acid sequence: CSAEQGFSYNEQFF.

V is TRBV12-5 and J is TRBJ2-1; no clear D gene. The length of the CDR3 is 12 residues. The ends were cut back, 2 bases at V and 7 bases at J, with 6 bases in the middle. Per the germline V gene, CDR1 is LGHNT and CDR2 is FRNRAP. The CDR3 is CASGLFSNEQFF. CDR3 DNA: TGTGCTAGTGGTTTGTTTTCGAATGAGCAGTTCTTC.

This chain connects TRBV2 to TRBJ1-5; D is undetermined. Germline CDR1 is SNHLY and CDR2 is FYNNEI. Trimming took off 3 bases at V and 0 bases at J, with 9 bases between the two ends. This CDR3 is 15 amino acids long. This chain's CDR3 is CASSEDYNSNQPQHF. CDR3 DNA: TGTGCCAGCAGTGAGGACTACAATAGCAATCAGCCCCAGCATTTT.

This chain uses TRBV7-9 with TRBJ1-5; possible D gene TRBD1, 6 bases. V lost 0 bases, J lost 4 bases, and 13 bases lay in between. The CDR3 sequence is 16 residues long. The germline V gene has CDR1 SEHNR and CDR2 FQNEAQ (reference sequence). The CDR3, as DNA: TGTGCCAGCAGCTTAGCCAACGGACAGCTAAATCAGCCCCAGCATTTT. This sequence encodes CASSLANGQLNQPQHF.

This sequence joins TRBV21-1 and TRBJ1-1. TRBV21-1 is a documented pseudogene. The CDR3 covers 15 residues. The CDR3 DNA sequence: TGTGCCAGCAGCAAAGGGGCCGGGGTTAAGACTGAAGCTTTCTTT. Protein sequence: CASSKGAGVKTEAFF.

This clone was found a few times. This chain joins TRBV18 and TRBJ2-5, with D maybe TRBD1 (5 bases). CDR3 size: 14 residues. Per germline, CDR1 KGHSH and CDR2 LQKENI. V shed 3 bases and J shed 5 bases, with 13 bases lying between them. CDR3: CASSPGQGLETQYF. For the CDR3, the DNA is TGTGCCAGCTCACCCGGCCAGGGCCTCGAGACCCAGTACTTC.

V is TRBV11-2 and J is TRBJ2-5; TRBD1 matches at 9 bases. The trim removed 2 bases at V and 4 bases at J, leaving 11 bases unmatched. This CDR3 region has 17 residues. Germline values: CDR1 SGHAT, CDR2 FQNNGV. The CDR3 spells CASSLRAGTGRTETQYF. As DNA, the CDR3 is TGTGCCAGCAGCTTAAGGGCCGGGACAGGGAGGACAGAGACCCAGTACTTC.

This sequence joins TRBV5-1 and TRBJ2-7; D is perhaps TRBD1 (6 bases). The CDR3 contains 15 residues. Per the germline V gene, CDR1 is SGHRS and CDR2 is YFSETQ. The V gene lost 0 bases and the J gene lost 4 bases, with 14 bases spanning the gap. CDR3: CASSLGLTGRYEQYF. Written as DNA, the CDR3 is TGCGCCAGCAGCTTGGGTCTAACAGGGCGTTACGAGCAGTACTTC.

The chain employs TRBV7-9 and TRBJ2-7; 11 bases match TRBD1. The germline V gene has CDR1 SEHNR and CDR2 FQNEAQ (reference sequence). J lost 7 bases, V lost 5 bases, and 7 bases had no gene match. This CDR3 region has 14 residues. CDR3 bases: TGTGCCAGCAGCCGACCGGGACAGGGGGATGAGCAGTACTTC. Its translation: CASSRPGQGDEQYF.

CDR3 in amino acids: CASSDRQGESEQYV. The CDR3 DNA follows: TGTGCCAGCAGTGATCGGCAGGGGGAGTCCGAGCAGTACGTC. This chain joins TRBV6-1 and TRBJ2-7; the match to TRBD1 covers 7 bases. Germline V gene data show CDR1 as MNHNS and CDR2 as SASEGT. CDR3 length: 14 residues. V was pared by 3 bases and J by 6 bases, with 8 bases of the junction left unmatched.